This T cell receptor (beta chain) comes out of a study of cytomegalovirus exposure and HLA in healthy donors. The CDR3 extends over 15 amino acids. CDR1 is SGHRS, CDR2 YFSETQ, per germline. Between the trimmed V and J ends, which lost 0 bases and 1 base, there was a span of 10 bases. General study findings and limits: In a later analysis, first-cohort TCR clusters were found to tend to co-occur in the approximately 120 validation repertoires. Three chains linked to CMV were shown in vitro to be specific for CMV antigens. Many donors shared some public TCRs, even though most TCR sequences were rare.

Profiling relied on immunoSEQ multiplex PCR, and the TCRdb table lists in-frame clones only, not all of them. The sample lists 150,000 to 200,000 clones; 80% to 90% were seen once. Regarding this clone: Its cognate antigen is unknown.

The donors were in the roughly 120-subject validation cohort, distinct from the roughly 720-subject first cohort. The receptor was isolated from a woman in her twenties or thirties in good health and CMV-seronegative. The sequencing sample was made of PBMCs. The chain employs TRBV5-1 and TRBJ1-2; D unclear. CDR3 sequence reads: CASSLESVLNYGYTF. CDR3 DNA: TGCGCCAGCAGCTTGGAATCCGTTCTTAACTATGGCTACACCTTC.